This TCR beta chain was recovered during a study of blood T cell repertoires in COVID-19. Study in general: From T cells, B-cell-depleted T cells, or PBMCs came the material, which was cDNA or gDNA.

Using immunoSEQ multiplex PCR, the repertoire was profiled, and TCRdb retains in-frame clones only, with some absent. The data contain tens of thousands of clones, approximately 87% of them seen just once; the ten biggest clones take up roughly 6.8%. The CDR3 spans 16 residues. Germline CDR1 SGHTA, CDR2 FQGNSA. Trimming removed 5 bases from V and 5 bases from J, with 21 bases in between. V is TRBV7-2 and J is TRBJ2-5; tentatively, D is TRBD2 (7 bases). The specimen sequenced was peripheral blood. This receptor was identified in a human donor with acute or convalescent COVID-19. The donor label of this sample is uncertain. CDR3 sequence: CASSRRPGGFGETQYF. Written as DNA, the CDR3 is TGTGCCAGCAGCCGGAGGCCGGGGGGCTTCGGGGAGACCCAGTACTTC.